A selection of T cell receptor beta chains follows, all from one sample in a study of monozygotic twins with inflammatory bowel disease. TCRdb re-called the 5' RACE reads, yielding one record per CDR3 amino acid sequence without DNA. This sample carries about 160,000 distinct CDR3 sequences, with 2.4% going to the ten biggest clones. The sequenced sample consisted of blood. These receptors all stem from a human donor with ulcerative colitis or Crohn's disease, or a healthy co-twin of an affected twin (not recorded which). CDR3s include the opening cysteine and the closing phenylalanine or tryptophan.

j_call | v_call | cdr3_aa
TRBJ2-7 | TRBV5-1 | CASSLGQVYEQYF
TRBJ1-1 | TRBV5-1 | CASKQVPDGTEAFF
TRBJ1-1 | TRBV20-1 | CSARLTGNTEAFF
TRBJ2-3 | TRBV7-9 | CASSPLGAVKDTQYF
TRBJ2-1 | TRBV7-2 | CASSLAHRSEQFF
TRBJ2-3 | TRBV20-1 | CSANLGGDTQYF
TRBJ2-3 | TRBV29-1 | CSVDGRRSRTDTQYF
TRBJ1-1 | TRBV4-1 | CASSQDWRGGRFEAFF
TRBJ1-2 | TRBV20-1 | CSARPGGNYGYTF
TRBJ1-1 | TRBV5-1 | CASSLSRLITTEAFF
TRBJ2-7 | TRBV5-1 | CASSLNSGNYEQYF
TRBJ2-3 | TRBV5-5 | CASTTLAGGSDTQYF
TRBJ1-6 | TRBV7-2 | CASSFQSLRYNSPLHF
TRBJ1-1 | TRBV7-3 | CASSQGGGEAFF
TRBJ2-2 | TRBV20-1 | CSARPLRFAGSTGELFF
TRBJ2-1 | TRBV20-1 | CSAASGTLSYNEQFF
TRBJ1-3 | TRBV18 | CASSPRAISGNTIYF
TRBJ1-5 | TRBV18 | CASSSARGNSNQPQHF
TRBJ1-4 | TRBV7-2 | CASSFGRNNEKLFF
TRBJ2-3 | TRBV5-1 | CASSSAIGADTDTQYF